The rows below give T cell receptor beta chains drawn from one sample of a study of cytomegalovirus exposure and HLA in healthy donors. The protocol was immunoSEQ multiplex PCR, while the TCRdb copy is restricted to in-frame clones and leaves out a portion. There are approximately 210,000 clones in the sample; over 60% occur only once, and around 1% lies in the top ten. The material sequenced was PBMCs. Every receptor here comes from a woman in her 40s in good health and CMV-seronegative. CDR3s leave out the opening cysteine and the closing phenylalanine or tryptophan.

j_gene	v_gene	CDR3aa
TRBJ1-2	TRBV30	AWSVKMTVADGYT
TRBJ1-5	TRBV18	ASSQGQVEPQH
TRBJ2-7	TRBV11-3	ASSLGLFEQY
TRBJ2-7	TRBV6-1	ASSVTGYEQY
TRBJ2-2	TRBV5-4	ASSLALAGNTGELL
TRBJ1-2	TRBV7-9	ASSLDSNWGYT
TRBJ2-6	TRBV19	ASSWTGRANVLT
TRBJ1-4	TRBV5-5	ASSLMAGEKLF
TRBJ2-2	TRBV5-4	ASSLQNPGAGELF
TRBJ2-7	TRBV2	TSKGETYEQY
TRBJ2-1	TRBV5-1	ASSRGLAGQSYNEQF
TRBJ2-1	TRBV7-2	ASSAPPRGGEQF
TRBJ1-1	TRBV7-2	ASSLGQGATEAF
TRBJ2-3	TRBV5-1	ASSIRPTSGTQTSTDTQY
TRBJ1-1	TRBV6-1	ASSPGQDGREAF
TRBJ2-1	TRBV18	ASSGGLSNNEQF
TRBJ2-1	TRBV7-2	ASSLAMESEQF